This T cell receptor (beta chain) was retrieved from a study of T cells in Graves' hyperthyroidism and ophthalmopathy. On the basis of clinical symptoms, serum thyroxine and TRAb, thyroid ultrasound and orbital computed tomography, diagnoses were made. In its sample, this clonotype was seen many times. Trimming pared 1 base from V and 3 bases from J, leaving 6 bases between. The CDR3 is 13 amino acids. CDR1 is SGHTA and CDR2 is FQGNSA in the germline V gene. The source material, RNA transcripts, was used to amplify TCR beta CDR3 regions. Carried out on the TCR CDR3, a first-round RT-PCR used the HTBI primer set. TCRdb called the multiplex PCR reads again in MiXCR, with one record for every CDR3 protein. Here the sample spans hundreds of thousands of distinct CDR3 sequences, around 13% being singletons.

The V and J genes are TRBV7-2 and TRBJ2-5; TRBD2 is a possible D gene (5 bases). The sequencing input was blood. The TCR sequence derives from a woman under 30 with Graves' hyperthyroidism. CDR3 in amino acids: CASSLEGEETQYF. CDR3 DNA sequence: TGTGCCAGCAGCTTAGAGGGAGAAGAGACCCAGTACTTC.